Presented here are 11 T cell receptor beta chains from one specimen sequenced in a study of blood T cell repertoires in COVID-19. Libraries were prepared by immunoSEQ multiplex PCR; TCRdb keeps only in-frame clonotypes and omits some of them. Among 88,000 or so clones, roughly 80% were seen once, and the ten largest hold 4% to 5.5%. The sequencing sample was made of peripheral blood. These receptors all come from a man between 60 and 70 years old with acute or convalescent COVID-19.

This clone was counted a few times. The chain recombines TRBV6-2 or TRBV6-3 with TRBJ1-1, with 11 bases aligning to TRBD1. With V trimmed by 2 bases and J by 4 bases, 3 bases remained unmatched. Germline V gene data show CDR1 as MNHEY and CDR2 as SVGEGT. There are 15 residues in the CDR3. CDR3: CASSYGGQGGTEAFF. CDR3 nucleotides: TGTGCCAGCAGTTACGGGGGACAGGGGGGCACTGAAGCTTTCTTT.

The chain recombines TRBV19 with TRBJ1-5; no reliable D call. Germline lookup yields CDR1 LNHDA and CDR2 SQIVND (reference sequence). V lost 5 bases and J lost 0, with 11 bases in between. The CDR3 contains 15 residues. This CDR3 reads CASSWSTYSNQPQHF. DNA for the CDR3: TGTGCCAGTAGTTGGTCTACGTATAGCAATCAGCCCCAGCATTTT.

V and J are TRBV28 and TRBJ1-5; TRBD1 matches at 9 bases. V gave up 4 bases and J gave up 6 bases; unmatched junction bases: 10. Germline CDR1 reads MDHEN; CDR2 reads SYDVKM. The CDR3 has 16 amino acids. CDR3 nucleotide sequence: TGTGCCAGCAGTTGGACACCGGGACAGGGAGGTCAGCCCCAGCATTTT. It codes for CASSWTPGQGGQPQHF.

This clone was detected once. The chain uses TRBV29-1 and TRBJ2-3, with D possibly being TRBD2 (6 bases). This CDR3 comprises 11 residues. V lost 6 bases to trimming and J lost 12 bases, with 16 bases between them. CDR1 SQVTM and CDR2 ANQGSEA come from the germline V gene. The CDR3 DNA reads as TGCAGCGTCAAAATTGGACTACGACAGTATTTT. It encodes CSVKIGLRQYF.

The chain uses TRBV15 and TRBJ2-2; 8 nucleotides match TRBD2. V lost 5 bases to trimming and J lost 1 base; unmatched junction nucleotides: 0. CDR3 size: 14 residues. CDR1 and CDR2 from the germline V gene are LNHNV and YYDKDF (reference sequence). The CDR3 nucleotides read TGTGCCACCAGCGCGGGAGGGAACACCGGGGAGCTGTTTTTT. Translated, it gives CATSAGGNTGELFF.

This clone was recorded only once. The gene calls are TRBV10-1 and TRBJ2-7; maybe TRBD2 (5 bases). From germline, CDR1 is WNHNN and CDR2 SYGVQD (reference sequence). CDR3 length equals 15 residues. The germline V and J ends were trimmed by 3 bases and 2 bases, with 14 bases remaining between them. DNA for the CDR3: TGCGCCAGCAGTGAAAAGGCCCGGGGTGCCTACGAGCAGTACTTC. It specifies CASSEKARGAYEQYF.

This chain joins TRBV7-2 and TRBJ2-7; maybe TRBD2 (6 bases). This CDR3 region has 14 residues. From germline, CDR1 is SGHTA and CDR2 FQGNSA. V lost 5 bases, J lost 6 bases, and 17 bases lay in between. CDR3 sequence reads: CASSLTRLSGEQYF. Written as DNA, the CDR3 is TGTGCCAGCAGCCTGACTAGGTTGTCAGGCGAGCAGTACTTC.

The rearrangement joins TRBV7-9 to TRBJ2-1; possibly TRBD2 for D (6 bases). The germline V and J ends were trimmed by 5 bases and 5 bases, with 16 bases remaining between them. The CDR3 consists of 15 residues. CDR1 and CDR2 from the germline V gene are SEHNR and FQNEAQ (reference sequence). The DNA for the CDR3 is TGTGCCAGCAGCCGAACGGGTGGCGGGAACAATGAGCAGTTCTTC. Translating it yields CASSRTGGGNNEQFF.

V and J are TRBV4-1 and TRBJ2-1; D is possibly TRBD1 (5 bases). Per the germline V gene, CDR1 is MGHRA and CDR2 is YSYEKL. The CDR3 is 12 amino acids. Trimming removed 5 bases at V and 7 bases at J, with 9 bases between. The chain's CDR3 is CASSEQANEQFF. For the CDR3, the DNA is TGCGCCAGCAGCGAACAGGCGAATGAGCAGTTCTTC.

In DNA, the CDR3 is TGTGCCAGCAGCTCGAAATCCGGGACAGGGCTTTATGGCTACACCTTC. Translation gives CASSSKSGTGLYGYTF. The V gene is TRBV5-4, the J gene TRBJ1-2; 9 bases agree with TRBD1. V lost 3 bases, J lost 5 bases, and 11 bases stayed unmatched. CDR3 size: 16 residues. From germline, CDR1 is SGHNT and CDR2 YYREEE (reference sequence).

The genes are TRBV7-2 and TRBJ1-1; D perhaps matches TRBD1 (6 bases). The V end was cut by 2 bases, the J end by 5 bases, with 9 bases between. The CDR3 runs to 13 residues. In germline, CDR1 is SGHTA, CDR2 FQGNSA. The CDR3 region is CASSLQGLTEAFF. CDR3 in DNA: TGTGCCAGCAGCTTACAGGGGTTAACTGAAGCTTTCTTT.